This TCR beta chain was documented in a study of OX40 agonist ivuxolimab in advanced cancers. Study-level information: Dose-escalation patients suffered from hepatocellular carcinoma, melanoma, renal cell or head and neck cancer. Earlier treatment with anti-PD-1, anti-PD-L1 or anti-CTLA-4 was permitted, and under 50% had received some.

The method was immunoSEQ multiplex PCR; TCRdb's version includes in-frame clones alone and lacks a portion of them. The sample has about 6,000 clones; 84% are singletons. The germline V gene has CDR1 SGHRS and CDR2 YFSETQ. V dropped 1 base and J dropped 4 bases, with 6 bases sitting between them. CDR3 length equals 12 residues. About this clone itself: Its specificity is unknown.

Notes on the study in general: Low clonal expansion, among the lowest seen, marked partial responders at 0.1-3.0 mg/kg.

This TCR was recovered from an adult with an advanced solid tumor such as melanoma, head and neck, liver or kidney cancer. The sample here was CD4+ or CD8+ T cells sorted from blood, taken in a trial of the OX40 agonist ivuxolimab. The chain uses TRBV5-1 and TRBJ2-7; D is undetermined. The CDR3 coding sequence is TGCGCCAGCAGCTTGAACAGATACGAGCAGTACTTC. Residues: CASSLNRYEQYF.